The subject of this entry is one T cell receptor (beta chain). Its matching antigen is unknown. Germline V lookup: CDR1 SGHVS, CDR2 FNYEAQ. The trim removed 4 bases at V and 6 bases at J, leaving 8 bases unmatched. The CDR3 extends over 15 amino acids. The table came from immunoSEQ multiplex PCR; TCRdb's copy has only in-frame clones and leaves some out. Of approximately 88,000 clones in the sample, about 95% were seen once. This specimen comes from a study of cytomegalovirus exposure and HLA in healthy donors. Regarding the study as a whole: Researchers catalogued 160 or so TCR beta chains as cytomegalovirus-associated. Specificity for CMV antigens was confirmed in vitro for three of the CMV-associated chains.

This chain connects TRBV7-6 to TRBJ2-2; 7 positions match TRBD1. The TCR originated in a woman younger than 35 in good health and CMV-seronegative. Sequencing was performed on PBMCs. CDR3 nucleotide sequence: TGTGCCAGCAGCTCCCCCAGGGGGTTAGCCGGGGAGCTGTTTTTT. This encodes CASSSPRGLAGELFF.